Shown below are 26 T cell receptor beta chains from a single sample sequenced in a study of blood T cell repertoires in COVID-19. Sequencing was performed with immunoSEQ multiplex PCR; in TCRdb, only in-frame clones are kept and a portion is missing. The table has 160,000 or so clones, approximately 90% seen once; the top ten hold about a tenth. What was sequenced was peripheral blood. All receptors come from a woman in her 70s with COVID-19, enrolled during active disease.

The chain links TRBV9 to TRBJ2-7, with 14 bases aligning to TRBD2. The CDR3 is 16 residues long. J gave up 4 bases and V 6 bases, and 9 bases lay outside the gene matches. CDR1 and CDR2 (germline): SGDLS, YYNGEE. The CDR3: CASKGLAGVPIYEQYF. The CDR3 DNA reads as TGTGCCAGCAAGGGACTAGCGGGGGTCCCTATTTACGAGCAGTACTTC.

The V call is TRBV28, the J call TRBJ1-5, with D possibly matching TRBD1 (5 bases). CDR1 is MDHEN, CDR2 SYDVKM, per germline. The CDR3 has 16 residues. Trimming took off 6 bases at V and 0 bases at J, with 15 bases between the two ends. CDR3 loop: CASRTPDRLSNQPQHF. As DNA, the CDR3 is TGTGCCAGCAGGACCCCCGACAGACTTAGCAATCAGCCCCAGCATTTT.

CDR3 residues: CSASTGSSGNTIYF. The CDR3 coding sequence is TGCAGTGCTAGTACGGGGAGCTCTGGAAACACCATATATTTT. This chain uses TRBV20-1 with TRBJ1-3, with D unclear. Trimming pared 3 bases from V and 0 bases from J, leaving 9 bases between. Germline values: CDR1 DFQATT, CDR2 SNEGSKA (reference sequence). The CDR3 covers 14 residues.

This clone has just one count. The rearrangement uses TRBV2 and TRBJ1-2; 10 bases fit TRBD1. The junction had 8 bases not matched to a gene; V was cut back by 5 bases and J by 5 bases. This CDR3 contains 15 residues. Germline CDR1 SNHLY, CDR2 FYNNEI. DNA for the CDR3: TGTGCCAGCAGTTCTAGGGACAGGGGAGGGTATGGCTACACCTTC. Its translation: CASSSRDRGGYGYTF. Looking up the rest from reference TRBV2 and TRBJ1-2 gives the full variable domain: EPEVTQTPSHQVTQMGQEVILRCVPISNHLYFYWYRQILGQKVEFLVSFYNNEISEKSEIFDDQFSVERPDGSNFTLKIRSTKLEDSAMYFCASSSRDRGGYGYTFGSGTRLTVV.

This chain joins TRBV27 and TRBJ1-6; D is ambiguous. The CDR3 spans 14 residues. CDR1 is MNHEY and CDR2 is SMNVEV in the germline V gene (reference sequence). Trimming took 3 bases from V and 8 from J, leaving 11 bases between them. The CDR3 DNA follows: TGTGCCAGCAGTTTTGGAGTTAGGTATTCACCCCTCCACTTT. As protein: CASSFGVRYSPLHF.

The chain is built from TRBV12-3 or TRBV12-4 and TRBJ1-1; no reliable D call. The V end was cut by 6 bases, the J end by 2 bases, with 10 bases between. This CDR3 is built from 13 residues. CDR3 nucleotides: TGTGCCAGCAGCCCGACGGGAAACACTGAAGCTTTCTTT. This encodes CASSPTGNTEAFF.

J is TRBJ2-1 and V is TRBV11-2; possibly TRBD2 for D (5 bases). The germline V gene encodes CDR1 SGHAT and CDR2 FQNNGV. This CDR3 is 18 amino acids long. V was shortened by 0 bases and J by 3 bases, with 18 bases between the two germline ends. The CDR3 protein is CASSLDTRLASFYNEQFF. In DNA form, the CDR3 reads TGTGCCAGCAGCTTAGATACGAGGCTAGCCTCGTTCTACAATGAGCAGTTCTTC.

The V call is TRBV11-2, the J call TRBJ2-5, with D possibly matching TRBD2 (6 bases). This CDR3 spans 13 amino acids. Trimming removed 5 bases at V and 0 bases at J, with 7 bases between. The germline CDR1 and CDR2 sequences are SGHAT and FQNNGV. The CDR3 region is CASSRGYQETQYF. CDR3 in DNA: TGTGCCAGCAGCCGGGGGTACCAAGAGACCCAGTACTTC. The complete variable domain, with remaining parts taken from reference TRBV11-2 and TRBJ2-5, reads EAGVAQSPRYKIIEKRQSVAFWCNPISGHATLYWYQQILGQGPKLLIQFQNNGVVDDSQLPKDRFSAERLKGVDSTLKIQPAKLEDSAVYLCASSRGYQETQYFGPGTRLLVL.

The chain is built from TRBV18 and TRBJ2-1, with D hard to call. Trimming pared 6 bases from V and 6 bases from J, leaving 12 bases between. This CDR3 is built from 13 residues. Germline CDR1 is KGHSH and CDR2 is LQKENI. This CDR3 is CASSPYLGNEQFF. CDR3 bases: TGTGCCAGCTCGCCCTATCTTGGCAATGAGCAGTTCTTC.

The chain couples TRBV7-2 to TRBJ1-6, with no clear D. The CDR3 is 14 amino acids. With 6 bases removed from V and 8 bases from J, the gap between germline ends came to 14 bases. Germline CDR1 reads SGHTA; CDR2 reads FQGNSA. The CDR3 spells CASRRGNTYSPLHF. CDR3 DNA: TGTGCCAGCAGGCGAGGAAATACGTATTCACCCCTCCACTTT. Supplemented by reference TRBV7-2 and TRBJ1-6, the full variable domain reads GAGVSQSPSNKVTEKGKDVELRCDPISGHTALYWYRQSLGQGLEFLIYFQGNSAPDKSGLPSDRFSAERTGGSVSTLTIQRTQQEDSAVYLCASRRGNTYSPLHFGNGTRLTVT.

CDR3 coding DNA: TGCGCCAGCAGCCCTAACAGGACTAGCGGGGGGTTGCGCCAAGGATTAATAACGAAAGAGACCCAGTACTTC. The encoded protein is CASSPNRTSGGLRQGLITKETQYF. J is TRBJ2-5 and V is TRBV5-1, with TRBD2 matching over 14 bases. Germline CDR1 and CDR2: SGHRS and YFSETQ. Trimming at V came to 4 bases and at J to 3 bases, leaving 29 bases not matched to a gene. This CDR3 spans 24 amino acids.

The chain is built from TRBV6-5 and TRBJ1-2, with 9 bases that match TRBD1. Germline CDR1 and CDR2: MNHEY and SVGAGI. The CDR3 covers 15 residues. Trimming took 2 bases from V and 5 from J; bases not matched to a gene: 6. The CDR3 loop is CASSYRDRAGYGYTF. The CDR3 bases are TGTGCCAGCAGTTACAGGGACAGGGCCGGGTATGGCTACACCTTC.

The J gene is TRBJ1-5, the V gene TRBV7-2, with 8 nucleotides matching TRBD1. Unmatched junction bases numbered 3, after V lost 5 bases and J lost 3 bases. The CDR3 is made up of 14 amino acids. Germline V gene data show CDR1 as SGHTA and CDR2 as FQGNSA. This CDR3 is CASSRTGNNQPQHF. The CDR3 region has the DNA TGTGCCAGCAGCCGGACAGGGAACAATCAGCCCCAGCATTTT.

DNA of the CDR3: TGTGCCAGCAGTTTCTTCGCCAGGGGGAAAAATCAGCCCCAGCATTTT. Translating it yields CASSFFARGKNQPQHF. This rearrangement joins TRBV28 to TRBJ1-5, with 7 nucleotides matching TRBD1. The CDR3 is 16 amino acids. With 3 bases clipped from V and 4 bases from J, the junction kept 9 bases outside the gene matches. Germline V gene data show CDR1 as MDHEN and CDR2 as SYDVKM.

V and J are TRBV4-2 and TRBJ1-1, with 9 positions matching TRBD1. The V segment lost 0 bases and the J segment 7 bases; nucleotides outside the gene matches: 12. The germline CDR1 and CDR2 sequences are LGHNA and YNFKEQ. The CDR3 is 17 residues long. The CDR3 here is CASSQEVGRTGVLEAFF. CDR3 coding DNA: TGTGCCAGCAGCCAAGAAGTGGGGAGGACAGGGGTCCTTGAAGCTTTCTTT.

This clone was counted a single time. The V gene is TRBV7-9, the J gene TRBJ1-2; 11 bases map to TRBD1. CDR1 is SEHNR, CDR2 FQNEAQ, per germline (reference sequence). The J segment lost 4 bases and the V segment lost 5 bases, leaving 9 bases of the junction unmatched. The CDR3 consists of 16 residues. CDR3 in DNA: TGTGCCAGCAGCCCTAAAACCGGACAGGGGGCCTATGGCTACACCTTC. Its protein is CASSPKTGQGAYGYTF.

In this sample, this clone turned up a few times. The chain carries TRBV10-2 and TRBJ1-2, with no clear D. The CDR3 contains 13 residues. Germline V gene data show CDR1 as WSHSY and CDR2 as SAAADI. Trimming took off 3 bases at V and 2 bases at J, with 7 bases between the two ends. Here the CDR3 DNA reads TGCGCCAGCAGTGATCCAGCGAACTATGGCTACACCTTC. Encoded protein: CASSDPANYGYTF.

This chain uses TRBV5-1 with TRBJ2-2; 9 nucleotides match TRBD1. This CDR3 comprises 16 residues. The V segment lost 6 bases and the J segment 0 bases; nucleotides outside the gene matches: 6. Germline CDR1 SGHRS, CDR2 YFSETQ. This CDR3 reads CASTLQGAANTGELFF. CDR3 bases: TGCGCCAGCACCTTACAGGGGGCGGCGAACACCGGGGAGCTGTTTTTT.

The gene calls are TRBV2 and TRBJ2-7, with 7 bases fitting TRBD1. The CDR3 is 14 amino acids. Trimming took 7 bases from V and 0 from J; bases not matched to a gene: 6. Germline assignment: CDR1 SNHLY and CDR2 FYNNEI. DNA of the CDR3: TGTGCCAGCAACCTCAGGGGGACCTCCTACGAGCAGTACTTC. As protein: CASNLRGTSYEQYF.

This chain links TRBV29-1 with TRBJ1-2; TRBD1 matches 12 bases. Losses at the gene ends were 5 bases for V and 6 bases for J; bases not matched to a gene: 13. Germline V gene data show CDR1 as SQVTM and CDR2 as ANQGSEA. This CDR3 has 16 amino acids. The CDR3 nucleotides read TGCAGCGTTAGCCTGAGGGGACAGGGGGCATCGGATGGCTACACCTTC. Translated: CSVSLRGQGASDGYTF.

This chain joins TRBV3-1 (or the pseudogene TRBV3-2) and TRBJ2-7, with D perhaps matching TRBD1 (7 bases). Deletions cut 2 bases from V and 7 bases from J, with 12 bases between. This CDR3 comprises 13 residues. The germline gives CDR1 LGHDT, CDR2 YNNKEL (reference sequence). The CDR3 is CASSQTRGREQYF. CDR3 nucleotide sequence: TGTGCCAGCAGCCAAACCAGGGGGAGGGAGCAGTACTTC.

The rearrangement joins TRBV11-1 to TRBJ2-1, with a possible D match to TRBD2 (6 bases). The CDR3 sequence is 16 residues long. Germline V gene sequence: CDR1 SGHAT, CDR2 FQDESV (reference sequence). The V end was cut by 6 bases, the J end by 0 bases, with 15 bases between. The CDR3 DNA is TGTGCCAGCAGTCGGGTTTTCGGGAGCTCCTACAATGAGCAGTTCTTC. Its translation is CASSRVFGSSYNEQFF.

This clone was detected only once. The CDR3 region has the DNA TGCGCCAGCAGACAAGGGACTTACACTGAAGCTTTCTTT. Amino acids: CASRQGTYTEAFF. The chain uses TRBV5-1 and TRBJ1-1; weak D call: TRBD1 (5 bases). Looked up from germline, CDR1 is SGHRS and CDR2 is YFSETQ. There are 13 residues in the CDR3. The V end was cut by 5 bases, the J end by 3 bases, with 11 bases between.

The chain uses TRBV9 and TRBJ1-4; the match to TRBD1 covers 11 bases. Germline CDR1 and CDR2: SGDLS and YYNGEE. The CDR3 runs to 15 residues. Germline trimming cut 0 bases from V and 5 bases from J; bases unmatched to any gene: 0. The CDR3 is CASSVGTGGNEKLFF. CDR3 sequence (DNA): TGTGCCAGCAGCGTAGGGACAGGGGGCAATGAAAAACTGTTTTTT.

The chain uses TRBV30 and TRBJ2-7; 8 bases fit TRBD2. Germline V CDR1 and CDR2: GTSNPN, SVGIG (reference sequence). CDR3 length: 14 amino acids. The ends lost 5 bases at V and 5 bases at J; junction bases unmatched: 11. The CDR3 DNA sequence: TGTGCCTGGGCTCCGGGACTAGACCTAAACGAGCAGTACTTC. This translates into CAWAPGLDLNEQYF.

The CDR3 here is CASSVGSQGGTGELFF. The CDR3 DNA follows: TGTGCCAGCAGCGTAGGTTCACAGGGTGGAACCGGGGAGCTGTTTTTT. This chain connects TRBV9 to TRBJ2-2, with D possibly TRBD1 on 6 matching bases. The CDR3 is 16 residues long. Germline assignment: CDR1 SGDLS and CDR2 YYNGEE. The ends were cut back, 0 bases at V and 5 bases at J, with 14 bases in the middle.